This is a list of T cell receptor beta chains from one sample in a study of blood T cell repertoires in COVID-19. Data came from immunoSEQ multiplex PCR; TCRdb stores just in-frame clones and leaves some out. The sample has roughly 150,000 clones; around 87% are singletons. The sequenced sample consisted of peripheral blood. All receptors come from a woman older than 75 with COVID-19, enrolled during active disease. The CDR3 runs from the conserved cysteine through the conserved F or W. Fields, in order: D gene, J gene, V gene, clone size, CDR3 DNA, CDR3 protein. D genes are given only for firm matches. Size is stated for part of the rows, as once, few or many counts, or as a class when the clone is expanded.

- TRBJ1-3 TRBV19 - TGTGCCAGTAGCCGGGAGACGATCCGGGGGGGAAACACCATATATTTT CASSRETIRGGNTIYF
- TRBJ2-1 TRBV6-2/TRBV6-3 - TGTGCCAGCAGTTATAGTCTGAGGCAGTTCTTC CASSYSLRQFF
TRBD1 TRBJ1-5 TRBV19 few TGTGCCAGTAGTACGATGACAGGGTATCAGCCCCAGCATTTT CASSTMTGYQPQHF
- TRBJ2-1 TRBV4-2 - TGTGCCAGCAGCCAAAAGGGGGGGCGGGACCGAGTCTTTTACAATGAGCAGTTCTTC CASSQKGGRDRVFYNEQFF
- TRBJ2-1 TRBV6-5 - TGTGCCAGCATATCCGGCAATGAGCAGTTCTTC CASISGNEQFF
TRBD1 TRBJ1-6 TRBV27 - TGTGCCAGCAGTAGGACAGGGGCTAATTCACCCCTCCACTTT CASSRTGANSPLHF
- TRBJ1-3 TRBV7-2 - TGTGCCAGCAGGTCTAACCGGGATCAAGAGGGCACCATATATTTT CASRSNRDQEGTIYF
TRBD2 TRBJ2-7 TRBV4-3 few TGCGCCAGCAGCCAAGACGGACTAGCGGCTTGGGACGAGCAGTACTTC CASSQDGLAAWDEQYF
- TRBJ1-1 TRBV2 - TGTGCCAGCAGCGTACAGGGTGGGGGATTACGGGACACTGAAGCTTTCTTT CASSVQGGGLRDTEAFF
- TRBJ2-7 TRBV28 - TGTGCCAGCAGAAGCCCCACCGACTACGAGCAGTACTTC CASRSPTDYEQYF
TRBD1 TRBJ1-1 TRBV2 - TGTGCCAGCATCAAGGGACAGACGAACACTGAAGCTTTCTTT CASIKGQTNTEAFF
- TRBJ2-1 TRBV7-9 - TGTGCCAGCAGCCCCCCGACAGATGAGCAGTTCTTC CASSPPTDEQFF
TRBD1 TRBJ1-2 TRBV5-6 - TGTGCCAGCAGCTTAAGACAGGGTTTAGGCTACACCTTC CASSLRQGLGYTF
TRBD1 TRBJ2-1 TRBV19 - TGTGCCAGTAGTTGGGGACAGGGAGGTTCGGGGAGAAATGAGCAGTTCTTC CASSWGQGGSGRNEQFF
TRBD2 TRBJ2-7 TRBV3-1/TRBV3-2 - TGTGCCAGCAGCTCAGGGACTAGCGGCTCCTACGAGCAGTACTTC CASSSGTSGSYEQYF